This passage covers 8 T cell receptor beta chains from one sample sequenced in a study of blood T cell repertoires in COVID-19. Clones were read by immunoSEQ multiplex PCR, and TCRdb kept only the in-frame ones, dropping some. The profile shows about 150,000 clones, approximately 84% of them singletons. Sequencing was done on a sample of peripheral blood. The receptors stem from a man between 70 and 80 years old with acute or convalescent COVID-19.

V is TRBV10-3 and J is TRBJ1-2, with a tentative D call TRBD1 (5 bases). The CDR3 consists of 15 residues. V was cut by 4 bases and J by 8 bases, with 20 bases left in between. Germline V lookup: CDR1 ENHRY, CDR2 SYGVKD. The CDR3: CAISVAGAGEKGYTF. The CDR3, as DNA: TGTGCCATCAGTGTGGCCGGGGCGGGAGAAAAGGGCTACACCTTC.

The CDR3 loop reads CASSPGTSGSTGELFF. The CDR3 DNA reads TGTGCCAGCAGTCCCGGGACTAGCGGGAGCACCGGGGAGCTGTTTTTT. The V gene is TRBV2, the J gene TRBJ2-2, with TRBD2 matching over 14 bases. The CDR3 is 16 amino acids. Trimming at V came to 5 bases and at J to 4 bases, leaving 3 bases not matched to a gene. The germline gives CDR1 SNHLY, CDR2 FYNNEI.

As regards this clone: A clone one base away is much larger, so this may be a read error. The CDR3 reads CASSTWTGAYEQYF. The DNA for the CDR3 is TGTGCCAGCAGCACCTGGACAGGGGCCTACGAGCAGTACTTC. The rearrangement links TRBV28 to TRBJ2-7, with TRBD1 matching 9 bases. Losses at the gene ends were 6 bases for V and 2 bases for J; bases not matched to a gene: 5. CDR1 MDHEN and CDR2 SYDVKM come from the germline V gene. This CDR3 is built from 14 residues.

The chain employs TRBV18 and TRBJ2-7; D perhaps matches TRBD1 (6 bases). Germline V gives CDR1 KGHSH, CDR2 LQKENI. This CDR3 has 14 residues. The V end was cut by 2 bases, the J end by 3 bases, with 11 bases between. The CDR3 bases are TGTGCCAGCTCACCAGCCGTGGACAGCTACGAGCAGTACTTC. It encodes CASSPAVDSYEQYF.

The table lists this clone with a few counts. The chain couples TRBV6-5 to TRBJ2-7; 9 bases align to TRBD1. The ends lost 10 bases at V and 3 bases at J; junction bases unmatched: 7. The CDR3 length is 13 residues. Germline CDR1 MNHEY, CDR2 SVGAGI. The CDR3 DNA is TGTGCCACCTCCGGGACAGGGCTCTACGAGCAGTACTTC. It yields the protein CATSGTGLYEQYF.

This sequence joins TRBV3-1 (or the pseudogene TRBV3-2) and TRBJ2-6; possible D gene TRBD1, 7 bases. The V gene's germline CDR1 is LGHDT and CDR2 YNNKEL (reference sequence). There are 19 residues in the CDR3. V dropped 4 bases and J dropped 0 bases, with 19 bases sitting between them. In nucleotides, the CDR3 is TGTGCCAGCAGCCCAGGGGGGTACAGGGCCAACTCTGGGGCCAACGTCCTGACTTTC. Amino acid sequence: CASSPGGYRANSGANVLTF.

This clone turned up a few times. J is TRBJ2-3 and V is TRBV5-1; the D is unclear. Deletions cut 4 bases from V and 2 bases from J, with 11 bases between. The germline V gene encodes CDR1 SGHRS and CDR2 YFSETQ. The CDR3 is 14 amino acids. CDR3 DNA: TGCGCCAGCAGCCCTTTGGTAGCCACAGATACGCAGTATTTT. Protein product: CASSPLVATDTQYF.

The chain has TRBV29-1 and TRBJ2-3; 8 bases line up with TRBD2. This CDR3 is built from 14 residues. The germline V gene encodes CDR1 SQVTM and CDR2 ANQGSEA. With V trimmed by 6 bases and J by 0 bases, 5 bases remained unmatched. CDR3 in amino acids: CSVASGSSTDTQYF. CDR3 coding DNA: TGCAGCGTAGCTAGCGGGTCTAGCACAGATACGCAGTATTTT.